Following are 28 T cell receptor beta chains from one sample sequenced in a study of OX40 agonist ivuxolimab in advanced cancers. Data came from immunoSEQ multiplex PCR; TCRdb stores just in-frame clones and leaves some out. Of 100,000 to 150,000 clones in the sample, approximately 90% were seen once. The starting material was CD4+ or CD8+ T cells sorted from blood, obtained in a trial of the OX40 agonist ivuxolimab. Receptors were obtained from an adult with an advanced solid tumor such as melanoma, head and neck, liver or kidney cancer.

The rearrangement links TRBV13 to TRBJ1-2; D gene ambiguous. CDR3 size: 12 residues. CDR1 and CDR2 (germline): PRHDT, FYEKMQ (reference sequence). The V end lost 1 base, the J end lost 7 bases, and 7 bases lay between the germline ends. The CDR3 DNA follows: TGTGCCAGCAGCTTAGTATCGAGTGGCTACACCTTC. Residues: CASSLVSSGYTF.

V usage is TRBV5-1 and J usage is TRBJ2-5; TRBD1 matches 11 bases. The V segment lost 4 bases and the J segment 4 bases; nucleotides outside the gene matches: 9. The CDR3 sequence is 16 residues long. Germline V gives CDR1 SGHRS, CDR2 YFSETQ. The CDR3 region has the DNA TGCGCCAGCAGCCCTGGGGGACAGGGGGGTGGAGAGACCCAGTACTTC. Protein product: CASSPGGQGGGETQYF. The full variable domain, completed using reference TRBV5-1 and TRBJ2-5, is KAGVTQTPRYLIKTRGQQVTLSCSPISGHRSVSWYQQTPGQGLQFLFEYFSETQRNKGNFPGRFSGRQFSNSRSEMNVSTLELGDSALYLCASSPGGQGGGETQYFGPGTRLLVL.

V gene TRBV7-9 combines with J gene TRBJ1-1; 7 bases line up with TRBD1. Germline CDR1 and CDR2: SEHNR and FQNEAQ (reference sequence). The CDR3 runs 17 residues. Germline trimming cut 0 bases from V and 0 bases from J; bases unmatched to any gene: 7. CDR3 nucleotide sequence: TGTGCCAGCAGCTTAGCGCTACAGGGGTCCATGAACACTGAAGCTTTCTTT. Protein sequence: CASSLALQGSMNTEAFF.

The chain uses TRBV6-6 and TRBJ2-7, with no clear D. The CDR3 spans 16 residues. The germline V and J ends were trimmed by 2 bases and 3 bases, with 17 bases remaining between them. CDR1 and CDR2 from the germline V gene are MNHNY and SVGAGI (reference sequence). The CDR3 coding sequence is TGTGCCAGCAGTTACCCTGGTCCAGAGACCCGCTACGAGCAGTACTTC. Translating it yields CASSYPGPETRYEQYF.

In DNA form, the CDR3 reads TGCGCCAGCAGTGAGCTCGCGGGAGGCACAGATACGCAGTATTTT. As protein: CASSELAGGTDTQYF. The gene calls are TRBV10-1 and TRBJ2-3; 7 bases fit TRBD2. In germline, CDR1 is WNHNN, CDR2 SYGVQD (reference sequence). The CDR3 runs 15 residues. V shed 2 bases and J 1 base; nucleotides not matched to a gene: 3.

The CDR3 sequence: CASSQLIETYEQYF. For the CDR3, the DNA is TGCGCCAGCAGCCAACTAATAGAGACTTACGAGCAGTACTTC. The chain links TRBV4-1 to TRBJ2-7; D is ambiguous. V was clipped by 2 bases and J by 4 bases, with 12 bases between them. The CDR3 consists of 14 residues. Looked up from germline, CDR1 is MGHRA and CDR2 is YSYEKL.

Only a few counts were recorded for this clone. The chain joins TRBV25-1 to TRBJ2-3; D might be TRBD1 or TRBD2, each matching 6 bases. CDR1 is MGHDK, CDR2 SYGVNS, per germline. The CDR3 covers 16 residues. V was pared by 6 bases and J by 4 bases, with 20 bases between. The CDR3 loop is CASRGARRERADTQYF. The CDR3 nucleotides are TGTGCCAGCAGGGGGGCAAGACGGGAGCGGGCAGATACGCAGTATTTT.

V usage is TRBV5-6 and J usage is TRBJ1-2, with D maybe TRBD1 (6 bases). Germline-derived CDR1 and CDR2 are SGHDT and YYEEEE. V dropped 2 bases and J dropped 5 bases, with 16 bases sitting between them. The CDR3 is 15 amino acids. DNA of the CDR3: TGTGCCAGCAGCTTAGGACAGAGGGCTGAGTATGGCTACACCTTC. It is translated as CASSLGQRAEYGYTF. Full variable domain (missing parts from reference TRBV5-6 and TRBJ1-2): DAGVTQSPTHLIKTRGQQVTLRCSPKSGHDTVSWYQQALGQGPQFIFQYYEEEERQRGNFPDRFSGHQFPNYSSELNVNALLLGDSALYLCASSLGQRAEYGYTFGSGTRLTVV.

This sequence joins TRBV28 and TRBJ1-5; D unresolved. Germline loops: CDR1 MDHEN, CDR2 SYDVKM. This CDR3 is 13 amino acids long. V lost 6 bases, J lost 7 bases, and 13 bases lay in between. CDR3 DNA sequence: TGTGCCAGCAGGATTCAACCACCCCAGCCCCAGCATTTT. Translated: CASRIQPPQPQHF.

The chain uses TRBV18 and TRBJ1-1; no definite D call. CDR3 length: 15 amino acids. V shed 3 bases and J shed 0 bases, with 11 bases lying between them. The germline V gene encodes CDR1 KGHSH and CDR2 LQKENI. The CDR3 DNA reads TGTGCCAGCTCACCTTTAGTAGGAATGAACACTGAAGCTTTCTTT. Encoded protein: CASSPLVGMNTEAFF.

CDR3 bases: TGTGCCAGCAGCTTGGGAGAGCAAATGAACACTGAAGCTTTCTTT. It specifies CASSLGEQMNTEAFF. The chain links TRBV7-9 to TRBJ1-1; no reliable D call. V was pared by 3 bases and J by 0 bases, with 11 bases between. Germline V gives CDR1 SEHNR, CDR2 FQNEAQ (reference sequence). The CDR3 is 15 residues long.

The count of this clone is one. V gene TRBV5-7 combines with J gene TRBJ1-5, with D possibly TRBD1 on 5 matching bases. TRBV5-7 qualifies as an ORF whose function is uncertain. Trimming shortened V by 2 bases and J by 2 bases, and 17 bases separated the two germline ends. This CDR3 spans 17 amino acids. The CDR3 region has the DNA TGTGCCAGCAGCTTCTACACTGGGGGGGGAGGCAATCAGCCCCAGCATTTT. Translating gives CASSFYTGGGGNQPQHF.

The chain has TRBV27 and TRBJ2-4; 11 bases align to TRBD1. The length of the CDR3 is 15 residues. V was pared by 3 bases and J by 9 bases, with 7 bases of the junction left unmatched. Germline CDR1 and CDR2: MNHEY and SMNVEV (reference sequence). The CDR3 coding sequence is TGTGCCAGCAGTTTTTGGGGACAGGGGGATATCATTCAGTACTTC. The encoded protein is CASSFWGQGDIIQYF.

The rearrangement links TRBV7-9 to TRBJ1-5; D is uncertain. V lost 3 bases and J 2 bases, leaving 5 bases between the germline ends. The CDR3 is made up of 13 amino acids. Germline V CDR1 and CDR2: SEHNR, FQNEAQ (reference sequence). The CDR3 sequence is CASSLARNQPQHF. DNA of the CDR3: TGTGCCAGCAGCTTGGCTCGCAATCAGCCCCAGCATTTT.

The chain is built from TRBV7-9 and TRBJ1-1; D not certain. CDR3 length: 13 residues. CDR1 and CDR2 (germline): SEHNR, FQNEAQ (reference sequence). Trimming removed 5 bases from V and 2 bases from J, with 9 bases in between. DNA of the CDR3: TGTGCCAGCAGCGACCAGGAAAACACTGAAGCTTTCTTT. Encoded protein: CASSDQENTEAFF.

The chain has TRBV19 and TRBJ2-1, with 8 bases fitting TRBD1. In germline, CDR1 is LNHDA, CDR2 SQIVND (reference sequence). V was clipped by 5 bases and J by 10 bases; unmatched bases: 10. The CDR3 is made up of 14 amino acids. DNA for the CDR3: TGTGCCAGTAGTTCTTTGGACAGGGAAGCCGAGCAGTTCTTC. As protein: CASSSLDREAEQFF.

The V call is TRBV18, the J call TRBJ2-2; 7 bases line up with TRBD1. This CDR3 contains 14 residues. V dropped 4 bases and J dropped 8; count of bases not matched to a gene: 7. Germline V lookup: CDR1 KGHSH, CDR2 LQKENI. The CDR3 region has the DNA TGTGCCAGCTCACAGGGACAGACCACAGGGGAGCTGTTTTTT. Protein: CASSQGQTTGELFF.

The genes are TRBV9 and TRBJ2-1; 9 nucleotides match TRBD1. Germline-derived CDR1 and CDR2 are SGDLS and YYNGEE. The CDR3 is made up of 14 amino acids. With V trimmed by 3 bases and J by 7 bases, 5 bases remained unmatched. As DNA, the CDR3 is TGTGCCAGCAGCGCCTTGACAGGGGGGAATGAGCAGTTCTTC. Translation: CASSALTGGNEQFF.

This clone was seen just once. CDR3 sequence: CASSPPALAGLNEQFF. CDR3 bases: TGTGCCAGCTCACCACCTGCCCTAGCGGGATTAAATGAGCAGTTCTTC. The chain carries TRBV18 and TRBJ2-1, with 9 bases aligning to TRBD2. Germline CDR1 is KGHSH and CDR2 is LQKENI. The CDR3 runs to 16 residues. The V gene end was trimmed by 0 bases and the J gene end by 7 bases; junction bases not matched to a gene: 7.

As regards this clone: Within the sample, other DNA sequences also encode this same CDR3. The genes are TRBV19 and TRBJ2-7; a possible D gene is TRBD2 (6 bases). In germline, CDR1 is LNHDA, CDR2 SQIVND (reference sequence). Trimming pared 3 bases from V and 2 bases from J, leaving 11 bases between. This CDR3 has 14 residues. Here the CDR3 DNA reads TGTGCCAGTAGTATGGGGGGTGGCCCCTACGAGCAGTACTTC. This sequence encodes CASSMGGGPYEQYF.

The V and J genes are TRBV28 and TRBJ1-1; weak D call: TRBD1 (5 bases). The V end lost 1 base, the J end lost 7 bases, and 13 bases lay between the germline ends. The CDR3 contains 14 residues. CDR1 MDHEN and CDR2 SYDVKM come from the germline V gene. The CDR3 reads CASSLSIGVIEAFF. DNA of the CDR3: TGTGCCAGCAGTTTATCCATAGGGGTGATTGAAGCTTTCTTT.

The rearrangement links TRBV27 to TRBJ1-5; TRBD1 agrees at 8 bases. After removal of 8 bases from V and 7 bases from J, the junction contained 7 bases not matched to a gene. The CDR3 runs to 13 residues. Germline CDR1 MNHEY, CDR2 SMNVEV (reference sequence). CDR3 residues: CASRQGSGQPQHF. The CDR3 coding sequence is TGTGCCAGCCGACAGGGGAGTGGGCAGCCCCAGCATTTT.

V is TRBV5-4 and J is TRBJ2-1, with TRBD2 matching 11 bases. CDR3 length equals 18 residues. CDR1 is SGHNT and CDR2 is YYREEE in the germline V gene (reference sequence). V was pared by 0 bases and J by 5 bases, with 10 bases of the junction left unmatched. The CDR3 nucleotides are TGTGCCAGCAGCTTGGGGGCTAGCGGGAGGAGGAGGCACAATGAGCAGTTCTTC. This encodes CASSLGASGRRRHNEQFF.

The V call is TRBV9, the J call TRBJ2-7; 8 nucleotides agree with TRBD2. Germline assignment: CDR1 SGDLS and CDR2 YYNGEE. After removal of 0 bases from V and 3 bases from J, the junction contained 5 bases not matched to a gene. The CDR3 spans 15 residues. The CDR3 reads CASSVGLGLDYEQYF. The CDR3 DNA follows: TGTGCCAGCAGCGTAGGATTGGGACTAGACTACGAGCAGTACTTC.

The V and J genes are TRBV5-8 and TRBJ2-5; weak D call: TRBD1 (5 bases). With 0 bases removed from V and 3 bases from J, the gap between germline ends came to 6 bases. CDR1 is SGHTS and CDR2 is YDEGEE in the germline V gene. There are 13 residues in the CDR3. The CDR3 spells CASSLGGKETQYF. The DNA of the CDR3 is TGTGCCAGCAGCTTGGGGGGCAAAGAGACCCAGTACTTC. Combining the CDR3 with reference TRBV5-8 and TRBJ2-5 gives the whole variable domain EAGVTQSPTHLIKTRGQQATLRCSPISGHTSVYWYQQALGLGLQFLLWYDEGEERNRGNFPPRFSGRQFPNYSSELNVNALELEDSALYLCASSLGGKETQYFGPGTRLLVL.

CDR3: CASSLRTSGYNEQFF. In nucleotides, the CDR3 is TGTGCCAGCAGCTTAAGGACTAGCGGTTACAATGAGCAGTTCTTC. This chain uses TRBV13 with TRBJ2-1; the match to TRBD2 covers 10 bases. In germline, CDR1 is PRHDT, CDR2 FYEKMQ (reference sequence). The trim removed 2 bases at V and 4 bases at J, leaving 2 bases unmatched. This CDR3 has 15 amino acids.

V gene TRBV19 combines with J gene TRBJ2-1, with D unresolved. The germline V gene encodes CDR1 LNHDA and CDR2 SQIVND (reference sequence). The CDR3 has 14 residues. Trimming removed 1 base at V and 10 bases at J, with 14 bases between. The CDR3 DNA reads TGTGCCAGTAGTATAGGCCCCGCCCGCCGCGAGCAGTTCTTC. Translated: CASSIGPARREQFF.

This rearrangement joins TRBV6-6 to TRBJ2-7; D is possibly TRBD1 (5 bases). Trimming took off 8 bases at V and 6 bases at J, with 11 bases between the two ends. This CDR3 has 11 residues. CDR1 and CDR2 (germline): MNHNY, SVGAGI (reference sequence). In DNA, the CDR3 is TGTGCCAGCCGCCTCCAGGGCGAGCAGTACTTC. Translation: CASRLQGEQYF.